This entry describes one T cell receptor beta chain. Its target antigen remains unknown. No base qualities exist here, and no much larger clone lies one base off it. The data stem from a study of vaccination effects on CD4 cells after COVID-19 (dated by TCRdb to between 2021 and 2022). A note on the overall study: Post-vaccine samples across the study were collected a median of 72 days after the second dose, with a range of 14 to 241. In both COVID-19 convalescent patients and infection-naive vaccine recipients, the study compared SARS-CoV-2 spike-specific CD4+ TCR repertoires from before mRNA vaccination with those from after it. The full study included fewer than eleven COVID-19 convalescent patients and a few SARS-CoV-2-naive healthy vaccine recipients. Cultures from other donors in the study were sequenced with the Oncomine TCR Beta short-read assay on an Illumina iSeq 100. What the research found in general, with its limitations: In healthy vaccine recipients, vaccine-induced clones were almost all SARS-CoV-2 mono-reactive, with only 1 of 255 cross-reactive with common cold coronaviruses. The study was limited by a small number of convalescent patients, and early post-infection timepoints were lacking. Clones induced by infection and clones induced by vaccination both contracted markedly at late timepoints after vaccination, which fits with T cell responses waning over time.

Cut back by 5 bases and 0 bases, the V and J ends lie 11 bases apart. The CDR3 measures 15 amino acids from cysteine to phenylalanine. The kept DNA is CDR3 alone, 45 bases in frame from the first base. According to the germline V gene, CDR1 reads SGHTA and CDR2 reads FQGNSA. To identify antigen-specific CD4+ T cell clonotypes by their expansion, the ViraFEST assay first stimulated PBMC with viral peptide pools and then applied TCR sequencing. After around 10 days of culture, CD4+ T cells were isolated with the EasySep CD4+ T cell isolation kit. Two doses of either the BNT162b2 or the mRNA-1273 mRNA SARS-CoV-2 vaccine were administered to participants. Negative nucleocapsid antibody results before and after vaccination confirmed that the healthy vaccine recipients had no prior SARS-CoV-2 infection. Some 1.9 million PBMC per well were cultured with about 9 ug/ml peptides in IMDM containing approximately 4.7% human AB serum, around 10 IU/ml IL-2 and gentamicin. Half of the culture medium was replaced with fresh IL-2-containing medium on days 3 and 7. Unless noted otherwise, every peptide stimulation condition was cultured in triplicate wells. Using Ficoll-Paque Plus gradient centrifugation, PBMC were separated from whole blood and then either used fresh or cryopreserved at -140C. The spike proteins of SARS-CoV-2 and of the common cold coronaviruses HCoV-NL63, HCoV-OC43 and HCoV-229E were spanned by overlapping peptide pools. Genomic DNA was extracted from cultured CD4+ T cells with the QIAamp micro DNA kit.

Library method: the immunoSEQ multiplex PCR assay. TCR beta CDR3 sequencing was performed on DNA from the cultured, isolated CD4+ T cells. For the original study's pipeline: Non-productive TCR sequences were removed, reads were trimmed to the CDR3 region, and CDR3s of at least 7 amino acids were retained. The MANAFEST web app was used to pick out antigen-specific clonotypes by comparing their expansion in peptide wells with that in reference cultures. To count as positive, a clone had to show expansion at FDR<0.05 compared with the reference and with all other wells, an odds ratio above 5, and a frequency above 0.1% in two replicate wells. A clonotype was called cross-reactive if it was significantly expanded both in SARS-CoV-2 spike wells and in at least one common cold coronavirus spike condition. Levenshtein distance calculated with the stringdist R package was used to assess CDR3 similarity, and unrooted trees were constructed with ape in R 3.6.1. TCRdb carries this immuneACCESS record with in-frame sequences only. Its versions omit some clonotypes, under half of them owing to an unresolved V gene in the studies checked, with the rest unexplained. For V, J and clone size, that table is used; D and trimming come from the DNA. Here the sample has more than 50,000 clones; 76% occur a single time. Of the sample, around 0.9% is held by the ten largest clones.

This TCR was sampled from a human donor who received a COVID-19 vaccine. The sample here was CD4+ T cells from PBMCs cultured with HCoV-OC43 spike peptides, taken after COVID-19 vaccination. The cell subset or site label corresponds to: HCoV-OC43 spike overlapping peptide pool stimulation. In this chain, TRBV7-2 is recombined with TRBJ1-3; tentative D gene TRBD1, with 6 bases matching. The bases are TGTGCCAGCAGCCCCGGGGACATCTCTGGAAACACCATATATTTT. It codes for CASSPGDISGNTIYF.